These 23 T cell receptor beta chains came from one sample sequenced in a study of blood T cell repertoires in COVID-19. Sequenced by immunoSEQ multiplex PCR; TCRdb stores in-frame clones only, minus some. The table shows roughly 48,000 clones, with 60% to 80% occurring only once. Sequenced input: peripheral blood. The receptors originated from a human donor with active or convalescent COVID-19. The donor label of this sample is uncertain.

This clone came up a few times. This rearrangement joins TRBV11-2 to TRBJ2-7; 7 bases are a match to TRBD2. The germline V gene encodes CDR1 SGHAT and CDR2 FQNNGV. The junction had 1 base not matched to a gene; V was cut back by 1 base and J by 7 bases. This CDR3 contains 12 residues. The CDR3 loop reads CASSLGTREQYF. CDR3 coding DNA: TGTGCCAGCAGCTTAGGGACTAGAGAGCAGTACTTC.

The V call is TRBV3-1 (or the pseudogene TRBV3-2), the J call TRBJ2-3, with 8 bases aligning to TRBD2. The germline V gene encodes CDR1 LGHDT and CDR2 YNNKEL (reference sequence). The V and J ends lost 1 base and 8 bases, in that order; junction bases with no gene match: 11. This CDR3 has 16 residues. CDR3 sequence: CASSQAPGLGQGTQYF. The CDR3 nucleotides read TGTGCCAGCAGCCAAGCTCCGGGACTAGGTCAGGGTACGCAGTATTTT.

V gene TRBV10-1 combines with J gene TRBJ2-5; 8 bases map to TRBD2. Germline assignment: CDR1 WNHNN and CDR2 SYGVQD (reference sequence). CDR3 size: 15 residues. J gave up 5 bases and V 0 bases, and 5 bases lay outside the gene matches. CDR3 loop: CASSESTAGDETQYF. Written as DNA, the CDR3 is TGCGCCAGCAGTGAGTCGACAGCGGGAGACGAGACCCAGTACTTC.

This sequence joins TRBV25-1 and TRBJ2-3, with D unresolved. This CDR3 is built from 15 residues. Trimming took off 2 bases at V and 5 bases at J, with 14 bases between the two ends. CDR1 is MGHDK, CDR2 SYGVNS, per germline. Here the CDR3 DNA reads TGTGCCAGCAGTGAAAGCGCTTACCCTGGAGATACGCAGTATTTT. Its translation: CASSESAYPGDTQYF.

The chain has TRBV19 and TRBJ1-2; D call uncertain. The CDR3 covers 13 residues. Trimming cost V 3 bases and J 2 bases, with 7 bases left between them. The germline V gene encodes CDR1 LNHDA and CDR2 SQIVND (reference sequence). For the CDR3, the DNA is TGTGCCAGTAGTATGTCGCGAAACTATGGCTACACCTTC. Its translation is CASSMSRNYGYTF.

There are a few counts of this clone. For the CDR3, the DNA is TGTGCCAGCAGCACGACAGTTAGCTCCTACAATGAGCAGTTCTTC. It is translated as CASSTTVSSYNEQFF. The V call is TRBV11-2, the J call TRBJ2-1; D might be TRBD1 (5 bases). CDR1 SGHAT and CDR2 FQNNGV come from the germline V gene. The CDR3 is 15 residues long. V lost 5 bases, J lost 0 bases, and 11 bases lay in between.

V is TRBV18 and J is TRBJ1-2; TRBD1 might be the D (6 bases). This CDR3 has 13 amino acids. Per germline, CDR1 KGHSH and CDR2 LQKENI. Trimming removed 6 bases at V and 8 bases at J, with 16 bases between. Here the CDR3 reads CASSPDRRKGYTF. The CDR3 DNA follows: TGTGCCAGCTCGCCGGACAGAAGGAAAGGCTACACCTTC.

The CDR3 sequence is CASSSGQGGSGANVLTF. CDR3 coding DNA: TGTGCCAGCAGCTCCGGACAGGGTGGATCTGGGGCCAACGTCCTGACTTTC. This sequence joins TRBV9 and TRBJ2-6, with 8 bases aligning to TRBD1. CDR1 SGDLS and CDR2 YYNGEE come from the germline V gene. The ends lost 4 bases at V and 1 base at J; junction bases unmatched: 7. This CDR3 is 17 amino acids long.

The rearrangement joins TRBV6-6 to TRBJ2-3; D possibly corresponds to TRBD2 (5 bases). The germline CDR1 and CDR2 sequences are MNHNY and SVGAGI (reference sequence). V dropped 2 bases and J dropped 8 bases, with 17 bases sitting between them. The CDR3 covers 15 residues. CDR3 sequence reads: CASSYPEAGRGTQYF. The CDR3 DNA follows: TGTGCCAGCAGTTACCCCGAGGCAGGTCGGGGTACGCAGTATTTT.

In this sample, this clone turned up a few times. The chain carries TRBV29-1 and TRBJ1-1; the match to TRBD1 covers 7 bases. The J segment lost 0 bases and the V segment lost 4 bases, leaving 5 bases of the junction unmatched. Germline V gene sequence: CDR1 SQVTM, CDR2 ANQGSEA. The CDR3 has 14 residues. CDR3: CSVGHGTVNTEAFF. The CDR3 DNA sequence: TGCAGCGTTGGTCACGGGACAGTGAACACTGAAGCTTTCTTT.

The chain carries TRBV5-1 and TRBJ2-7; TRBD1 is a possible D gene (6 bases). The CDR3 has 13 residues. V shed 4 bases and J shed 5 bases, with 13 bases lying between them. Germline loops: CDR1 SGHRS, CDR2 YFSETQ. CDR3 protein: CASSRRGYDEQYF. The DNA for the CDR3 is TGCGCCAGCAGCAGAAGGGGGTACGACGAGCAGTACTTC.

Judged by abundance, this clone is large. The rearrangement links TRBV14 to TRBJ1-2; 11 bases are shared with TRBD1. This CDR3 has 15 amino acids. Trimming at V came to 1 base and at J to 4 bases, leaving 2 bases not matched to a gene. The germline CDR1 and CDR2 sequences are SGHDN and FVKESK. The CDR3 region is CASSQAGTGGYGYTF. The CDR3, as DNA: TGTGCCAGCAGCCAAGCCGGGACAGGGGGCTATGGCTACACCTTC. Filled out from reference TRBV14 and TRBJ1-2, the complete variable domain reads EAGVTQFPSHSVIEKGQTVTLRCDPISGHDNLYWYRRVMGKEIKFLLHFVKESKQDESGMPNNRFLAERTGGTYSTLKVQPAELEDSGVYFCASSQAGTGGYGYTFGSGTRLTVV.

This rearrangement joins TRBV25-1 to TRBJ1-2; 8 bases fit TRBD1. The CDR3 has 16 residues. In germline, CDR1 is MGHDK, CDR2 SYGVNS. With V trimmed by 4 bases and J by 0 bases, 7 bases remained unmatched. CDR3: CASSVSPGQANYGYTF. CDR3 DNA sequence: TGTGCCAGCAGTGTTAGCCCGGGACAGGCTAACTATGGCTACACCTTC.

The CDR3, as DNA: TGTGCCAGCAGTCCCCAGGGGCTCAGAGAGACCCAGTACTTC. Translation gives CASSPQGLRETQYF. The rearrangement links TRBV25-1 to TRBJ2-5, with D possibly TRBD1 on 6 matching bases. Germline V CDR1 and CDR2: MGHDK, SYGVNS. This CDR3 is built from 14 residues. The V gene lost 5 bases and the J gene lost 4 bases, with 14 bases spanning the gap.

This clone was seen a few times. CDR3 DNA: TGTGCCAGCAGCTTGCTCAGATATGAAAAACTGTTTTTT. Translated, it gives CASSLLRYEKLFF. The gene calls are TRBV5-8 and TRBJ1-4; unclear D gene. This CDR3 is built from 13 residues. V was shortened by 1 base and J by 6 bases, with 7 bases between the two germline ends. Germline V CDR1 and CDR2: SGHTS, YDEGEE.

The J gene is TRBJ1-3, the V gene TRBV7-3, with a tentative D call TRBD1 (6 bases). V was trimmed by 5 bases and J by 1 base, leaving 12 bases between them. Per germline, CDR1 SGHTA and CDR2 FQGTGA. The CDR3 length is 15 residues. CDR3 amino acids: CASSLTGISGNTIYF. The CDR3 DNA is TGTGCCAGCAGCCTCACAGGGATATCTGGAAACACCATATATTTT.

This clone was seen a few times. The V call is TRBV11-2, the J call TRBJ1-1, with D perhaps matching TRBD1 (6 bases). Germline values: CDR1 SGHAT, CDR2 FQNNGV. The V and J ends lost 5 bases and 7 bases respectively, with 11 bases between them. This CDR3 spans 12 amino acids. The DNA for the CDR3 is TGTGCCAGCAGCCCTGGACAGAGTGAAGCTTTCTTT. Encoded protein: CASSPGQSEAFF.

The chain joins TRBV29-1 to TRBJ1-2, with TRBD1 matching 7 bases. The J segment lost 8 bases and the V segment lost 0 bases, leaving 6 bases of the junction unmatched. Germline V gene lookup returns CDR1 SQVTM and CDR2 ANQGSEA. The CDR3 is 13 residues long. CDR3 protein: CSVEDQTGYGYTF. CDR3 in DNA: TGCAGCGTTGAAGATCAGACAGGGTACGGCTACACCTTC.

The chain employs TRBV5-6 and TRBJ2-7, with D possibly matching TRBD2 (5 bases). Per the germline V gene, CDR1 is SGHDT and CDR2 is YYEEEE. V lost 0 bases to trimming and J lost 7 bases, with 23 bases between them. The CDR3 loop spans 17 amino acids. DNA of the CDR3: TGTGCCAGCAGCTTGGAATGGCGGACCCCCAGCTCGGGGGAGCAGTACTTC. This codes for CASSLEWRTPSSGEQYF.

This clone was counted only a few times. This chain uses TRBV14 with TRBJ2-2; TRBD2 might be the D (6 bases). V was clipped by 0 bases and J by 9 bases, with 14 bases between them. Per the germline V gene, CDR1 is SGHDN and CDR2 is FVKESK. This CDR3 is 15 amino acids long. The CDR3 sequence: CASSQDPGVVRELFF. The CDR3 region has the DNA TGTGCCAGCAGCCAAGATCCGGGGGTTGTGCGGGAGCTGTTTTTT. Supplemented by reference TRBV14 and TRBJ2-2, the full variable domain reads EAGVTQFPSHSVIEKGQTVTLRCDPISGHDNLYWYRRVMGKEIKFLLHFVKESKQDESGMPNNRFLAERTGGTYSTLKVQPAELEDSGVYFCASSQDPGVVRELFFGEGSRLTVL.

In DNA, the CDR3 is TGTGCCAGCAGCGCATCCATCGGTGAGCAGTTCTTC. It specifies CASSASIGEQFF. The gene calls are TRBV7-3 and TRBJ2-1; D is unresolved. Between the trimmed V and J ends, which lost 5 bases and 9 bases, there was a span of 11 bases. Germline V gene data show CDR1 as SGHTA and CDR2 as FQGTGA. This CDR3 has 12 amino acids.

The V and J genes are TRBV2 and TRBJ2-5, with a tentative D call TRBD1 (5 bases). Germline CDR1 SNHLY, CDR2 FYNNEI. The CDR3 runs 14 residues. The ends were cut back, 5 bases at V and 5 bases at J, with 15 bases in the middle. The CDR3 DNA reads as TGTGCCAGCAGTACCGACAGTCGAGCGGAGACCCAGTACTTC. This sequence encodes CASSTDSRAETQYF. Together with reference TRBV2 and TRBJ2-5, the CDR3 gives the full variable domain: EPEVTQTPSHQVTQMGQEVILRCVPISNHLYFYWYRQILGQKVEFLVSFYNNEISEKSEIFDDQFSVERPDGSNFTLKIRSTKLEDSAMYFCASSTDSRAETQYFGPGTRLLVL.

The rearrangement uses TRBV5-4 and TRBJ1-2, with 9 bases fitting TRBD1. CDR1 SGHNT and CDR2 YYREEE come from the germline V gene (reference sequence). The V segment lost 0 bases and the J segment 4 bases; nucleotides outside the gene matches: 4. The CDR3 spans 15 residues. The CDR3 bases are TGTGCCAGCAGCTTGGCCCAGACAGGGGGCTATGGCTACACCTTC. This encodes CASSLAQTGGYGYTF.